Shown below are 4 T cell receptor beta chains from a single sample sequenced in a study of blood T cell repertoires in COVID-19. Measured with immunoSEQ multiplex PCR; TCRdb has only the in-frame clones, and not every one. Of fewer than 200,000 clones in the sample, 78% were seen once. The sequenced material came from PBMCs or T cells enriched from blood (not recorded which). The receptors originated from a woman between 50 and 59 years old who had recovered from COVID-19.

This clone was seen a few times. The rearrangement joins TRBV28 to TRBJ1-6; perhaps TRBD1 as D (6 bases). Trimming shortened V by 1 base and J by 10 bases, and 14 bases separated the two germline ends. The length of the CDR3 is 15 residues. CDR1 is MDHEN, CDR2 SYDVKM, per germline. CDR3 bases: TGTGCCAGCAGTTTATCCACAGGGACGGTCTCACCCCTCCACTTT. It specifies CASSLSTGTVSPLHF.

This chain connects TRBV29-1 to TRBJ1-3; a weak D match, TRBD1 (5 bases). CDR3 length: 14 residues. Germline-derived CDR1 and CDR2 are SQVTM and ANQGSEA. V lost 4 bases, J lost 0 bases, and 10 bases lay in between. The CDR3 coding sequence is TGCAGCGTTGTTATCGGGGGCTCTGGAAACACCATATATTTT. Its protein product is CSVVIGGSGNTIYF.

The gene calls are TRBV11-2 and TRBJ2-2; D may be TRBD1 (5 bases). In germline, CDR1 is SGHAT, CDR2 FQNNGV. Trimming stripped 3 bases from V and 6 bases from J, with 8 bases between. The CDR3 totals 13 residues. CDR3 in amino acids: CASSFLGAGELFF. The DNA of the CDR3 is TGTGCCAGCAGCTTCTTAGGGGCCGGGGAGCTGTTTTTT.

The chain employs TRBV28 and TRBJ1-4, with a tentative D call TRBD1 (6 bases). This CDR3 region has 15 residues. V shed 6 bases and J shed 4 bases, with 15 bases lying between them. In germline, CDR1 is MDHEN, CDR2 SYDVKM. The CDR3 reads CASSDNRARNEKLFF. The CDR3 DNA follows: TGTGCCAGCAGCGACAACAGGGCCCGTAATGAAAAACTGTTTTTT. Together with reference TRBV28 and TRBJ1-4, the CDR3 gives the full variable domain: DVKVTQSSRYLVKRTGEKVFLECVQDMDHENMFWYRQDPGLGLRLIYFSYDVKMKEKGDIPEGYSVSREKKERFSLILESASTNQTSMYLCASSDNRARNEKLFFGSGTQLSVL.